This T cell receptor beta chain appears in the sequencing data of a study of control samples from healthy donors and cancer patients. Libraries were prepared by immunoSEQ multiplex PCR; TCRdb keeps only in-frame clonotypes and omits some of them. Among about 86,000 clones, 85% to 90% were seen once, and the ten largest hold less than 10%. Looked up from germline, CDR1 is MNHEY and CDR2 is SVGEGT. With 5 bases clipped from V and 3 bases from J, the junction kept 14 bases outside the gene matches. This CDR3 is 17 amino acids long. This receptor was obtained from a woman aged 45-59 years with colorectal cancer. Material: PBMCs. This chain links TRBV6-2 or TRBV6-3 with TRBJ1-1; TRBD1 aligns across 8 bases. The CDR3 region is CASSPQGQARGYTEAFF. The CDR3 nucleotides read TGTGCCAGCAGTCCCCAGGGACAGGCCAGGGGGTACACTGAAGCTTTCTTT.